The 5 T cell receptor beta chains listed next were all sequenced from one sample in a study of cytomegalovirus exposure and HLA in healthy donors. PCR involved 60 Vbeta and 13 Jbeta primers. Generated by immunoSEQ multiplex PCR, the TCRdb table keeps only in-frame clones and is missing some. The repertoire includes some 190,000 clones, about 84% of them detected once, and approximately 14% sits in the top ten. Sequences were obtained from PBMCs. The source of these receptors is a woman aged 30 to 39 in good health and CMV-seropositive.

The rearrangement uses TRBV13 and TRBJ1-2, with 10 bases aligning to TRBD1. CDR1 is PRHDT and CDR2 is FYEKMQ in the germline V gene (reference sequence). J lost 5 bases, V lost 4 bases, and 7 bases had no gene match. The CDR3 consists of 15 residues. DNA for the CDR3: TGTGCCAGCAGCTCAGCGGGACAGGGGAAATATGGCTACACCTTC. Translation: CASSSAGQGKYGYTF.

The rearrangement links TRBV5-1 to TRBJ1-1; D gene unclear. The CDR3 totals 14 residues. Trimming left V 6 bases short and J 5 bases short, with 17 bases between. Germline values: CDR1 SGHRS, CDR2 YFSETQ. As DNA, the CDR3 is TGCGCCAGCACCCGGTCAGCTACGGGGACTGAAGCTTTCTTT. Its protein product is CASTRSATGTEAFF.

The J gene is TRBJ2-7, the V gene TRBV5-1; 7 bases agree with TRBD2. Germline V CDR1 and CDR2: SGHRS, YFSETQ. The V and J ends lost 0 bases and 3 bases, in that order; junction bases with no gene match: 6. The length of the CDR3 is 15 residues. The CDR3: CASSLGLAYGYEQYF. The CDR3 coding sequence is TGCGCCAGCAGCTTGGGACTAGCTTACGGCTACGAGCAGTACTTC.

V usage is TRBV7-8 and J usage is TRBJ2-2, with D possibly matching TRBD2 (6 bases). The V end lost 4 bases, the J end lost 5 bases, and 11 bases lay between the germline ends. Germline values: CDR1 SGHVS, CDR2 FQNEAQ. CDR3 size: 14 residues. CDR3 protein: CASSWDWSTGELFF. The CDR3 coding sequence is TGTGCCAGCAGCTGGGACTGGTCGACCGGGGAGCTGTTTTTT.

V usage is TRBV27 and J usage is TRBJ2-7, with D possibly matching TRBD1 (6 bases). Trimming left V 6 bases short and J 2 bases short, with 11 bases between. The CDR3 runs to 13 residues. Germline V gene lookup returns CDR1 MNHEY and CDR2 SMNVEV (reference sequence). In DNA form, the CDR3 reads TGTGCCAGCAGGCGGACAGCGGCCTACGAGCAGTACTTC. It encodes CASRRTAAYEQYF.